This entry features one T cell receptor beta chain sequence. Its antigen is unknown. This sample is part of a study of T cell responses to AZD1222 COVID-19 vaccine. Sequencing used immunoSEQ multiplex PCR; TCRdb keeps in-frame clones, though not all of them. Of over 120,000 clones detected, 86% appear once; the ten largest clones hold 5% to 5.5%. The V end was cut by 5 bases, the J end by 4 bases, with 14 bases between. CDR1 GTSNPN and CDR2 SVGIG come from the germline V gene (reference sequence). This CDR3 region has 13 residues. Pooled together were second doses at about 4 or about 12 weeks. Study-wide points: A rise in Spike-specific TCR breadth and depth followed two AZD1222 doses. Every sample of the repertoires postdated the peak T cell response. White British ancestry dominated among donors, who included more females, and clonal diversity was possibly underestimated.

The rearrangement joins TRBV30 to TRBJ1-2, with no clear D. Sample: peripheral blood, taken 28 days after the second AZD1222 dose. The clonotype was recovered from an adult who received the AZD1222 COVID-19 vaccine. The CDR3 nucleotides read TGTGCCTGGTTACGCAGAAGGCTCTATGGCTACACCTTC. This codes for CAWLRRRLYGYTF.